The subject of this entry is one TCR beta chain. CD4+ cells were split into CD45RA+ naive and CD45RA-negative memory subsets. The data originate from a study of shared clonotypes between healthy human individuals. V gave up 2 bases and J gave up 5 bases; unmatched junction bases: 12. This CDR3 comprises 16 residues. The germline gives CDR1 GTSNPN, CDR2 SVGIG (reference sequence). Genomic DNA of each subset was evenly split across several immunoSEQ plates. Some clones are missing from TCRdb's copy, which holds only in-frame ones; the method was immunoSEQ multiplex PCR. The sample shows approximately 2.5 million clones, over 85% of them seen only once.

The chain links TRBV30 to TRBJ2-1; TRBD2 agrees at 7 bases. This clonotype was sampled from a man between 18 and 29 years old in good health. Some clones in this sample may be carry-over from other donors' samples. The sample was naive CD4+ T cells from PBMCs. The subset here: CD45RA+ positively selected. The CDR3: CAWSPRVGRENNEQFF. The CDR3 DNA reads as TGTGCCTGGAGTCCCCGAGTAGGGAGGGAAAACAATGAGCAGTTCTTC.